These 10 T cell receptor beta chains were sequenced from one sample in a study of blood T cells in healthy people across ages. It was with a sample-barcoded 5' primer and a J-beta primer mix that a second PCR of about 6 to 12 cycles was run. TCRdb used MiXCR to reprocess the 5' RACE reads, holding one entry per CDR3 protein. The sample records about 650,000 distinct CDR3 sequences, 32% being singletons. Sequencing was done on a sample of blood. The receptors originated from a woman of 80 years or more in good health.

This clonotype has a count of ten or more. V usage is TRBV7-9 and J usage is TRBJ2-1, with D tentatively TRBD1 or TRBD2 (6 bases each). The CDR3 sequence is 16 residues long. Deletions cut 5 bases from V and 1 base from J, with 15 bases between. Germline lookup yields CDR1 SEHNR and CDR2 FQNEAQ (reference sequence). The CDR3 loop is CASSRDGGTSYNEQFF. DNA for the CDR3: TGTGCCAGCAGCCGTGACGGGGGCACGTCCTACAATGAGCAGTTCTTC.

The table lists this clonotype with many counts. The chain uses TRBV6-5 and TRBJ2-7, with 8 nucleotides matching TRBD1. CDR1 MNHEY and CDR2 SVGAGI come from the germline V gene. The trim removed 6 bases at V and 0 bases at J, leaving 7 bases unmatched. The CDR3 runs 15 residues. CDR3 amino acids: CASRPTGDSSYEQYF. The CDR3 DNA reads as TGTGCCAGCAGACCGACAGGGGACAGCTCCTACGAGCAGTACTTC.

This clonotype was seen more than once but under ten times. The chain recombines TRBV4-1 with TRBJ1-2; 10 positions agree with TRBD1. The CDR3 covers 16 residues. In germline, CDR1 is MGHRA, CDR2 YSYEKL. V lost 2 bases, J lost 8 bases, and 11 bases stayed unmatched. The CDR3 here is CASSQMGQGNRVGYTF. The CDR3 nucleotides are TGCGCCAGCAGCCAAATGGGACAGGGGAATAGGGTGGGCTACACCTTC.

This clonotype was counted between two and nine times. The gene calls are TRBV7-8 and TRBJ2-7; D unclear. The CDR3 totals 13 residues. Trimming stripped 1 base from V and 5 bases from J, with 9 bases between. Germline CDR1 is SGHVS and CDR2 is FQNEAQ. The CDR3 here is CASSLELAHEQYF. As DNA, the CDR3 is TGTGCCAGCAGCTTAGAGCTCGCCCACGAGCAGTACTTC.

Written as DNA, the CDR3 is TGCGCCAGCAGCTTGCTGTTCCCAGCGGGACTGGGTGGAGATACGCAGTATTTT. Encoded protein: CASSLLFPAGLGGDTQYF. V usage is TRBV5-1 and J usage is TRBJ2-3; 7 nucleotides agree with TRBD2. Trimming removed 1 base from V and 5 bases from J; junction bases left unmatched: 16. Germline CDR1 reads SGHRS; CDR2 reads YFSETQ. CDR3 size: 18 residues.

CDR3 in amino acids: CSASRQRTEAFF. CDR3 bases: TGCAGTGCTAGTAGACAGCGCACTGAAGCTTTCTTT. This chain joins TRBV20-1 and TRBJ1-1, with D perhaps TRBD1 (5 bases). There are 12 residues in the CDR3. Trimming left V 3 bases short and J 4 bases short, with 9 bases between. Germline loops: CDR1 DFQATT, CDR2 SNEGSKA (reference sequence).

This clonotype was recorded many times. The chain has TRBV5-6 and TRBJ2-1; TRBD2 agrees at 8 bases. This CDR3 is 15 amino acids long. V lost 4 bases to trimming and J lost 4 bases; unmatched junction nucleotides: 7. Germline CDR1 SGHDT, CDR2 YYEEEE. The CDR3 sequence is CASSVPGLGYNEQFF. Here the CDR3 DNA reads TGTGCCAGCAGCGTCCCGGGACTAGGATACAATGAGCAGTTCTTC.

This clonotype was observed at least ten times. The chain has TRBV7-9 and TRBJ2-7, with 11 bases lining up with TRBD1. The CDR3 sequence is 15 residues long. The ends lost 4 bases at V and 3 bases at J; junction bases unmatched: 5. Germline assignment: CDR1 SEHNR and CDR2 FQNEAQ (reference sequence). This chain's CDR3 is CASSSGQGADYEQYF. The CDR3 DNA follows: TGTGCCAGCAGCTCCGGACAGGGGGCCGACTACGAGCAGTACTTC.

The rearrangement links TRBV12-3 or TRBV12-4 to TRBJ2-1; TRBD1 matches at 7 bases. Trimming at V came to 5 bases and at J to 3 bases, leaving 7 bases not matched to a gene. The CDR3 extends over 15 amino acids. CDR3 loop: CASSKSTGRYNEQFF. The DNA of the CDR3 is TGTGCCAGCAGTAAGTCGACAGGGCGCTACAATGAGCAGTTCTTC.

Details on this clonotype: Here the CDR3 omits its conserved ending phenylalanine or tryptophan, so a read error is the likely source. This chain joins TRBV19 and TRBJ1-1; no clear D gene. The CDR3 runs 13 residues. Germline V gene sequence: CDR1 LNHDA, CDR2 SQIVND (reference sequence). Trimming removed 5 bases from V and 5 bases from J, with 12 bases in between. DNA of the CDR3: TGTGCCAGTAGTTCTGGCAGGATGACTGAAGCTTTCTTG. Protein product: CASSSGRMTEAFL.